This passage covers 5 T cell receptor beta chains from one sample sequenced in a study of cytomegalovirus exposure and HLA in healthy donors (dated by TCRdb to about 2017). The protocol used for the library was the immunoSEQ multiplex PCR assay. For the multiplex PCR, a mixture combining 60 forward primers for TCR Vbeta segments and 13 reverse primers for TCR Jbeta segments was used. Entries here come from immuneACCESS through TCRdb and include only in-frame sequences with V and J called. Some clones fail to appear in such tables; in the studies checked, an unresolved V gene covers under half of the shortfall, and the cause of the remainder is unknown. This sample's listing comprises about 210,000 clones. Over 0.75% of the sample goes to the ten largest clones. Specimen: PBMCs. These receptors came from a woman in her thirties in good health and CMV-seropositive.

The V gene is TRBV29-1, the J gene TRBJ2-1; 11 bases are a match to TRBD1. After removal of 4 bases from V and 8 bases from J, the junction contained 10 bases not matched to a gene. The germline CDR1 and CDR2 sequences are SQVTM and ANQGSEA. CDR3 size: 15 residues. CDR3 in amino acids: CSVVGTGGGLYEQFF. The CDR3 DNA reads as TGCAGCGTTGTAGGGACAGGGGGGGGGTTATATGAGCAGTTCTTC.

V is TRBV6-5 and J is TRBJ2-3; 7 nucleotides line up with TRBD2. The trim removed 3 bases at V and 4 bases at J, leaving 7 bases unmatched. CDR3 length: 15 amino acids. Germline-derived CDR1 and CDR2 are MNHEY and SVGAGI. The CDR3 nucleotides read TGTGCCAGCAGTTATCGGGGACGGGGGGCAGATACGCAGTATTTT. Translated: CASSYRGRGADTQYF.

V and J are TRBV19 and TRBJ1-1; D is undetermined. Trimming shortened V by 4 bases and J by 5 bases, and 11 bases separated the two germline ends. This CDR3 has 13 amino acids. CDR1 LNHDA and CDR2 SQIVND come from the germline V gene (reference sequence). CDR3: CASSTRSLTEAFF. The CDR3 DNA reads as TGTGCCAGTAGTACCCGGTCCCTGACTGAAGCTTTCTTT.

The chain is built from TRBV7-2 and TRBJ1-1; D might be TRBD1 (5 bases). Looked up from germline, CDR1 is SGHTA and CDR2 is FQGNSA. The length of the CDR3 is 12 residues. Trimming removed 8 bases at V and 3 bases at J, with 10 bases between. The DNA for the CDR3 is TGTGCCAGCCAGGAGGGGTACACTGAAGCTTTCTTT. Encoded protein: CASQEGYTEAFF.

CDR3 nucleotides: TGTGCCAGTAGTATAGATCGGGGGATTAACTATGGCTACACCTTC. Translation: CASSIDRGINYGYTF. This sequence joins TRBV19 and TRBJ1-2, with D possibly TRBD1 on 5 matching bases. This CDR3 contains 15 residues. CDR1 is LNHDA and CDR2 is SQIVND in the germline V gene (reference sequence). V was shortened by 0 bases and J by 1 base, with 9 bases between the two germline ends.